The 8 T cell receptor beta chains presented below share a single source sample, sequenced in a study of blood T cell repertoires in COVID-19. Sequencing was performed with immunoSEQ multiplex PCR; in TCRdb, only in-frame clones are kept and a portion is missing. The profile shows roughly 29,000 clones, around four fifths of them singletons. Sample: peripheral blood. The source is a woman aged 70-85 years with active or convalescent COVID-19.

This clone counts as medium-sized. The V and J genes are TRBV2 and TRBJ2-1; 9 positions agree with TRBD2. The CDR3 extends over 16 amino acids. Germline CDR1 is SNHLY and CDR2 is FYNNEI. The J segment lost 9 bases and the V segment lost 6 bases, leaving 15 bases of the junction unmatched. CDR3 DNA sequence: TGTGCCAGCAGCCCCGTCGGGCTAGCGGGGCGGGGTGAGCAGTTCTTC. Protein product: CASSPVGLAGRGEQFF.

The J gene is TRBJ1-1, the V gene TRBV9; D gene uncertain. The CDR3 length is 14 residues. The germline V gene has CDR1 SGDLS and CDR2 YYNGEE. V was cut by 0 bases and J by 2 bases, with 8 bases left in between. The CDR3 region has the DNA TGTGCCAGCAGCGTAGACATAATCAACACTGAAGCTTTCTTT. Its translation: CASSVDIINTEAFF.

The chain links TRBV19 to TRBJ1-6, with 7 bases fitting TRBD1. This CDR3 spans 16 amino acids. After removal of 1 base from V and 7 bases from J, the junction contained 7 bases not matched to a gene. Germline V gives CDR1 LNHDA, CDR2 SQIVND (reference sequence). CDR3 nucleotides: TGTGCCAGTAGTATAGGAAGGACAGGTCGGAATTCACCCCTCCACTTT. Protein: CASSIGRTGRNSPLHF.

The chain couples TRBV7-2 to TRBJ1-2; 7 nucleotides match TRBD1. J was trimmed by 2 bases and V by 6 bases; bases with no gene match: 6. The V gene's germline CDR1 is SGHTA and CDR2 FQGNSA. The CDR3 loop spans 14 amino acids. This CDR3 reads CASSSGTVNYGYTF. In DNA form, the CDR3 reads TGTGCCAGCAGTTCCGGGACAGTAAACTATGGCTACACCTTC.

This clone was recorded once. This CDR3 is CAWRPGDREVNYGYTF. The CDR3 coding sequence is TGTGCCTGGAGACCTGGGGACAGGGAGGTTAACTATGGCTACACCTTC. The chain links TRBV30 to TRBJ1-2; 9 nucleotides line up with TRBD1. There are 16 residues in the CDR3. The germline V gene has CDR1 GTSNPN and CDR2 SVGIG (reference sequence). With 3 bases clipped from V and 1 base from J, the junction kept 9 bases outside the gene matches.

This clone was observed once. This chain joins TRBV11-3 and TRBJ2-3; TRBD2 matches 9 bases. Trimming took 6 bases from V and 1 from J; bases not matched to a gene: 11. Germline V gene lookup returns CDR1 SGHNT and CDR2 YENEEA. The CDR3 extends over 17 amino acids. CDR3 residues: CASSPGSSGDGTDTQYF. The CDR3, as DNA: TGTGCCAGCAGTCCGGGCTCTAGCGGGGATGGCACAGATACGCAGTATTTT.

The chain joins TRBV7-9 to TRBJ2-4; TRBD2 matches 7 bases. The length of the CDR3 is 17 residues. V dropped 1 base and J dropped 0; count of bases not matched to a gene: 6. CDR1 and CDR2 (germline): SEHNR, FQNEAQ (reference sequence). The CDR3 reads CASSLGAGDLAKNIQYF. CDR3 DNA: TGTGCCAGCAGCTTAGGGGCGGGAGACCTAGCCAAAAACATTCAGTACTTC.

The V and J genes are TRBV3-1 (or the pseudogene TRBV3-2) and TRBJ1-2; TRBD1 aligns across 8 bases. The CDR3 contains 14 residues. Germline values: CDR1 LGHDT, CDR2 YNNKEL (reference sequence). V lost 6 bases to trimming and J lost 8 bases; unmatched junction nucleotides: 11. The CDR3 loop is CASSPTPTGVGYTF. CDR3 in DNA: TGTGCCAGCAGTCCAACACCGACAGGGGTCGGCTACACCTTC.